The present T cell receptor (beta chain) was sequenced within a study of cytomegalovirus exposure and HLA in healthy donors (dated 2017 in TCRdb). Turning to the overall study: An earlier analysis of 587 of the donors reported about 290 Gb of sequence data and more than 90 million unique TCR beta sequences from 150 million to 200 million T cells. About 280 gigabases of sequencing data and approximately 84 million unique TCR sequences were included in an early release covering around 650 HLA-typed donors. Of the roughly 420 genotyped donors, 75% to 85% were placed in the genetic ancestry cluster associated with self-reported Caucasian donors. The aim of the study was to test whether cataloging public T cell receptors could identify signatures of past pathogen exposure. The T cell repertoires of roughly 660 subjects were profiled by immunosequencing and related to cytomegalovirus serostatus. A separate validation cohort of over a hundred different subjects was used in addition to the 666-subject first cohort. To predict cytomegalovirus infection status, the study brought together high-throughput TCR immunosequencing, statistical association of individual TCRs with disease status, and machine learning. A later analysis re-analyzed previously published TCR beta repertoires from about 600 donors and added high-resolution HLA genotyping to study TCR occurrence patterns. Rather than using new phenotypic data, the later analysis identified candidate immune exposures from TCR beta sequences and from how often those sequences occurred across donors. To decide whether each TCR beta V gene segment behaved as functional or pseudogenic, an earlier analysis of some 580 of the donors relied on high-throughput TCR beta sequencing. Donor age, sex, ethnicity and CMV serostatus were collected together with the repertoire data. A later genetic analysis used genome-wide SNP genotypes for about 55% of the 666 donors, treating that subset as a discovery cohort. Every repertoire in the discovery cohort had been generated on one and the same sequencing platform. HLA typing covered class I and class II loci at four-digit resolution. Typing coverage differed by locus: A, B, C, DRB1 and DQB1 were typed in roughly 620-640 donors, DQA1 in 500 to 550, DPA1 in roughly 590, and DPB1 in about 450. Several DR-DQ haplotypes were handled as single units for association and clustering because linkage in the cohort was strong. On average, roughly 250,000 unique TCR beta nucleotide sequences were sequenced per donor among fewer than 500 genotyped donors of the cohort, with 15% to 20% of those sequences being non-productive. Beyond this particular receptor, the publication reports: Linkage disequilibrium might explain the correlated functional status among segregating V segments, but an unknown experimental factor could not be ruled out. According to the authors, the approach could potentially be generalized to other disease states and immunological phenotypes. Most CMV-associated TCR beta chains appeared to be HLA-restricted in a later analysis, and the HLA associations seemed to be driven largely by CMV exposure. Most TCR sequences were observed very rarely across donors, whereas some public TCRs were present in many individuals. The classifier was reported to diagnose cytomegalovirus status with high specificity and sensitivity in both the original cohort and the validation cohort. A further reported finding was that TCR beta sequences accurately predicted the HLA-A and HLA-B alleles for most subjects in the first cohort. Compared with equally common non-associated chains, HLA-associated TCR beta chains in a later analysis were more clonally expanded and had lower generation probabilities. Immune exposure information for the cohort was limited to CMV serostatus. A later genetic analysis associated a missense DCLRE1C variant with V-gene and J-gene trimming of TCR beta chains, and an independent cohort replicated the association. Strong co-occurrence of HLA alleles, especially DR and DQ, made assigning TCR associations to individual alleles difficult. Compared with the 666-donor mean, donors in an Asian-associated ancestry cluster had fewer N-insertions in productive TCRs, according to a later genetic analysis. In an earlier analysis of 587 of the donors, most TCR beta V segments appeared in productive rearrangements about 87% or about 30% of the time, broadly matching IMGT annotations. Three of the identified cytomegalovirus-associated TCR beta chains were confirmed in vitro to be specific for cytomegalovirus antigens. The study listed 170 or so TCR beta chains as associated with cytomegalovirus. Because the 87-base-pair reads could not distinguish some IMGT-functional V segments, including TRBV6-2 and TRBV6-3, those segments were excluded. The cohort was sequenced for TCR beta chains only, and without alpha or paired-chain data the features that could be detected were limited. A later analysis reported that several top co-occurrence clusters appeared linked to parvovirus B19, influenza, CMV and Epstein-Barr virus. A later analysis associated 16,951 TCR beta sequences with specific HLA alleles at a false discovery rate of 0.05. Because counts were too low, around 18 rarely observed V segments, including chromosome 9 orphons, were left out of the earlier analysis of a few hundred of the donors. Roughly uniform sequencing depth across donors was assumed in presence/absence analyses, although this assumption may not hold. Because HLA typing was missing for some donors at each locus, association tests included only the typed subset. In a later analysis, the rate of TCR association differed among HLA loci, with DRB1 alleles having the most associated TCRs and HLA-C alleles having the fewest. The sequencing pipeline was judged likely to have produced a cluster of highly shared sequence variants as a technical artifact.

Taken from cysteine to phenylalanine, the CDR3 has 14 residues. Only the CDR3 DNA is retained, 42 bases long and in frame from the first base. CDR1 and CDR2, looked up from the germline V gene, are WSHSY and SAAADI. At the junction V is shortened by 1 base and J by 9 bases, with 13 bases in between. The cohort was made up of approximately 700 healthy bone marrow donors. All cohort members were sampled while nominally healthy, although unrecorded immune exposures were likely present. The donor was CMV seropositive and belonged to the group of some 290 seropositive cohort members. Each donor provided a peripheral blood sample, and peripheral blood mononuclear cells were used for TCR beta sequencing. The Qiagen DNeasy Blood Extraction Kit was used to extract genomic DNA from the blood cell samples. On this clone: Its antigen is currently not known. Base qualities are not provided; no much larger clone lies one nucleotide away.

The library came from the immunoSEQ multiplex PCR assay. A mixture of 60 forward primers for TCR Vbeta segments and 13 reverse primers for TCR Jbeta segments was used in the multiplex PCR. The CDR3 region of rearranged TCR beta genes was amplified from genomic DNA by a multiplex PCR assay. On the Illumina HiSeq System, the amplified TCR beta libraries were sequenced as 87-base-pair reads. The authors' pipeline ran thus. A later analysis counted tens of millions of unique TCR beta chains across the 666 repertoires, and 9 million to 14 million of these chains were shared by at least two donors. Raw reads were error-corrected and collapsed into unique sequences by a nearest-neighbor algorithm in which closely related sequences were merged to remove PCR and sequencing errors. V, D and J gene segments were assigned by aligning CDR3 sequences to IMGT reference sequences. For a sequence to be retained, a match of at least six nucleotides to both a V gene segment and a J gene segment was required. Rearrangements were classified as productive when the CDR3 lacked stop codons and remained in frame with V and J, and all other rearrangements were classified as non-productive. Following IMGT convention, CDR3 was defined as the stretch from the second conserved V-encoded cysteine up to the conserved J-encoded phenylalanine. In an earlier analysis of just under 600 of the donors, sequences lacking an unambiguous match to a single V gene segment were excluded. An earlier analysis of some 610 of the donors called V segments functional above 56.7% productive rearrangements and segregating when the between-donor standard deviation exceeded 5%. A statistical classification framework was built to diagnose cytomegalovirus status from the catalog of TCR beta chain sequences. V and J gene assignment, in a later analysis, came from comparing TCR nucleotide sequences with IMGT/GENE-DB human TR gene sequences. Using the TCRdist pipeline, a later analysis assigned CDR3 sequences along with most-parsimonious VDJ recombination scenarios. In a later analysis, every TCR beta chain was defined by the combination of its CDR3 amino acid sequence and its V-gene family, and reads without a unique V-gene family were dropped. In a later analysis, 500 to 650 highly shared, low-generation-probability nucleotide sequences were removed to address suspected cross-contamination and a sequencing artifact. For each public chain, a later analysis derived a clonal expansion index from normalized ranks of inferred template counts within each repertoire. In a later analysis, generation probabilities were computed with a VDJ recombination model fitted to out-of-frame rearrangements, and the resulting probabilities were checked against IGoR. Hypergeometric tests were used in a later analysis to score TCR-TCR, TCR-HLA and TCR-CMV co-occurrence, with a repertoire-size bias correction applied to the TCR pairs. To estimate false discovery rates, a later analysis permuted the HLA or CMV assignments 20 times. In a later analysis, co-occurring TCRs were grouped using DBSCAN, with TCRdist sequence similarity added in when clustering inside HLA-allele-positive subsets. Co-occurrence clustering excluded repertoires with fewer than 30,000 or more than 120,000 public chains, plus five with anomalous nucleotide sharing. The immuneACCESS repertoire file appears here via TCRdb, limited to in-frame rearrangements. These files lack a portion of the clones; in checked studies, under half of the deficit traces to unresolved V genes, and the cause of the others is not known. The V and J calls and clone size were taken over from that table, and D and trimming were inferred from the DNA. Recorded for this sample are roughly 150,000 clones; roughly 79% of them occurred a single time. Jointly, the top ten make up approximately 10% of the sample.

Sequenced: PBMCs. The sequence is built from TRBV10-2 and TRBJ1-5; matching of 6 bases hints at TRBD1 as the D gene. The receptor comes from a man aged 18 to 29 in good health and CMV-seropositive. The CDR3 is CASSELKGVVPQHF. The DNA is as follows: TGCGCCAGCAGTGAGTTGAAGGGGGTTGTGCCCCAGCATTTT.